The T cell receptor beta chain described here comes from a study of CD8 T cells in ankylosing spondylitis. Whole-study results and caveats: Among TCR beta sequences, a motif of several highly homologous variants appeared characteristic of ankylosing spondylitis blood. Past studies reported some motif variants in reactive arthritis synovial fluid and blood. Matched ankylosing spondylitis synovial fluid reportedly contained a significantly enriched population of disease-linked clones.

The CDR3 runs to 12 residues. V was cut by 5 bases and J by 6 bases, with 7 bases left in between. This clonotype was picked up many times. Antigen: not known. In making TCR beta libraries, quantitative 5'-RACE with molecular barcodes was used. TCRdb called the 5' RACE reads again in MiXCR, with one record for every CDR3 protein. Of 200,000 or so distinct CDR3 sequences listed, 13% were seen once; the top ten hold 8% to 13%. The TCR originated in a female donor with ankylosing spondylitis or in good health (not recorded which). The specimen sequenced was blood, either unsorted or a sorted T cell fraction (not recorded which). The rearrangement joins TRBV12-3 or TRBV12-4 to TRBJ2-2; no definite D call. The CDR3 sequence: CASSTMAGELFF. The CDR3 bases are TGTGCCAGCAGTACTATGGCCGGGGAGCTGTTTTTT.